This TCR beta chain was observed in a study of beta chain features in type 1 diabetes (dated by TCRdb to the late 2010s). With respect to the entire study: Mean age, gender distribution, total cell number and subset yield did not differ between patients and healthy donors. Regulatory and stem cell-like memory subsets were obtained from only 8 patients and roughly 8 healthy donors, while naive and central memory subsets were obtained from all 28 donors. In the study, TCRB repertoires of sorted circulating CD4+ T cell subsets from recently diagnosed type 1 diabetes patients were compared with those of matched healthy donors. A total of roughly 100,000,000 sorted cells were examined across all samples, and the number of cells per subset was strongly correlated with RNA yield.

Only a few counts were recorded for this clone. Its antigen is not yet known. One base away there is no much larger clone; base qualities are not given. The entire isolated RNA was reverse transcribed using the High Capacity cDNA Reverse Transcription Kit, and thus expressed TCRB transcripts were sequenced. Deep immunoSEQ sequencing was performed on naive, central memory and regulatory T cell samples, with an average of roughly 4 million total reads per sample. Sorted cells were lysed in RLT buffer and RNA was extracted with DNase-treated RNeasy Micro or Mini kits, depending on cell number. Each cell subset was processed on its own to prevent cross-contamination, while patient and healthy donor samples were processed together. TCRB sequences were amplified from cDNA with the immunoSEQ multiplex PCR, producing 87-bp fragments spanning the CDR3 region. The amplicons were sequenced using the Illumina HiSeq platform. The authors processed their data as follows. PCR bias was corrected computationally using synthetic template baselines, and reads within Hamming distance 2 were collapsed, with unmergeable singletons discarded. By aligning reads against IMGT, V, D and J genes, CDR3 length, and insertions or deletions at six rearrangement sites were assigned. Clonotype counts were normalized to sorted cell number within each subset before computing true diversity and Gini coefficients with the tcR R package. Repertoire sharing was quantified using the overlap coefficient calculated on TCRB nucleotide sequences. As stored in TCRdb, this immuneACCESS dataset retains in-frame rearrangements with V and J assigned. A fraction of the clones does not appear; measured against another copy, unresolved V genes explain less than half of the discrepancy, and the remainder lacks a known reason. The V and J calls and clone size are taken from that table; D and trimming were inferred from the DNA. A total of 300,000 to 400,000 clones appear in this sample, roughly 9% of them only once. Of the sample, roughly 0.99% is held by the ten largest clones.

Study-level results and caveats: Patients with type 1 diabetes made fewer insertions and deleted more nucleotides at VDJ recombination sites, implying thymic rearrangement abnormalities. In all four CD4+ subsets, TCRB CDR3 length was moderately but significantly shorter in type 1 diabetes patients. PCR may preferentially amplify shorter templates, but because patient and control samples were amplified and corrected together, any resulting skew would affect both groups equally. HLA sub-analyses involved small numbers of individuals, so any influence of HLA type on TCRB rearrangement remained unresolved. Sequencing cDNA rather than genomic DNA could over-represent highly expressing activated cells, although activation and CD3 levels did not differ between groups. Naive, central memory and regulatory TCRB repertoires appeared to be more similar among patients than among healthy donors.

Each donor gave one peripheral blood draw, averaging approximately 120 mL, which was collected into heparinised tubes. Naive, central memory, regulatory and stem cell-like memory CD4+ T cells were sorted on a BD FACSAria II using a panel including CD45RO, CCR7, CD25, CD127, CD95 and CD27. All sorted populations exceeded 95% purity. PBMCs were isolated immediately by Lymphoprep density gradient centrifugation and stained directly without culture. To minimize batch effects, samples were stained and sorted in pairs, one healthy donor with one patient per experiment. Including cysteine and phenylalanine, the CDR3 has 15 amino acids. The entry retains the CDR3 DNA only, 45 bases that are in frame from base 1. For CDR1 and CDR2, the germline V gene lists MNHEY and SVGAGI. V is cut by 2 bases and J by 1 base, and the space between the germline ends is 11 bases.

Sequences were obtained from central memory CD4+ T cells from blood. This sequence uses TRBV6-5 and TRBJ1-1; the D gene remains uncertain. This TCR came from a man aged 25-45 years with type 1 diabetes. The sequenced DNA: TGTGCCAGCAGTTACGCGGGGAAGGAGAACACTGAAGCTTTCTTT. The resulting protein is CASSYAGKENTEAFF.